Listed here are 6 T cell receptor beta chains from one sample, sequenced in a study of patients and donors after allogeneic stem cell transplantation. TCRdb ran MiXCR on the RT-PCR reads and lists one entry per CDR3 protein. Here the sample spans approximately 430,000 distinct CDR3 sequences, around 15% being singletons. Sequencing used blood, either unsorted or a sorted T cell fraction (not recorded which). Source of these receptors: a human donor who was either an allogeneic HSCT recipient or a stem cell or donor lymphocyte infusion donor (not recorded which). It is not recorded whose cells these are; they may come from a transplant donor.

This clonotype was observed once. One end of the junction fails to match germline, which may point to a read error. This rearrangement joins TRBV11-1 to TRBJ1-1, with D perhaps matching TRBD1 (5 bases). From germline, CDR1 is SGHAT and CDR2 FQDESV (reference sequence). This CDR3 has 15 amino acids. CDR3 DNA: TGTGCCAGCAGCTTTCCCCAGGGTGTGAACACTGAGGCTTTCTTT. This gives the protein CASSFPQGVNTEAFF.

Note on this clonotype: A much larger clone lies one base from this, so it may be a read error. This chain uses TRBV29-1 with TRBJ2-1, with D hard to call. Trimming removed 1 base from V and 6 bases from J, with 7 bases in between. This CDR3 has 12 amino acids. The germline V gene encodes CDR1 SQVTM and CDR2 ANQGSEA. The CDR3 sequence is CSVEVSLNEQFF. CDR3 in DNA: TGCAGCGTTGAAGTAAGCCTCAATGAGCAGTTCTTC.

This clonotype was picked up many times. CDR3 residues: CASTMTLGYEQYF. As DNA, the CDR3 is TGTGCCAGCACTATGACCTTGGGGTACGAGCAGTACTTC. This rearrangement joins TRBV12-3 or TRBV12-4 to TRBJ2-7; no reliable D call. This CDR3 is 13 amino acids long. Between the trimmed V and J ends, which lost 7 bases and 4 bases, there was a span of 14 bases.

This clonotype was seen a handful of times. This sequence joins TRBV29-1 and TRBJ1-4; 10 bases match TRBD1. Per germline, CDR1 SQVTM and CDR2 ANQGSEA. The CDR3 has 13 residues. V lost 0 bases to trimming and J lost 10 bases; unmatched junction nucleotides: 2. Here the CDR3 reads CSVEDRDRGKLFF. The CDR3 DNA sequence: TGCAGCGTTGAAGATCGGGACAGGGGAAAACTGTTTTTT.

This clonotype was counted ten times or more. The chain couples TRBV27 to TRBJ2-1, with 7 bases lining up with TRBD2. Germline V gives CDR1 MNHEY, CDR2 SMNVEV (reference sequence). The CDR3 sequence is 11 residues long. V shed 6 bases and J 9 bases; nucleotides not matched to a gene: 2. The chain's CDR3 is CASSGGSEQFF. The CDR3 nucleotides are TGTGCCAGCAGCGGGGGGAGTGAGCAGTTCTTC.

This chain links TRBV20-1 with TRBJ2-2; D is tentatively TRBD1 or TRBD2 (6 bases each). Germline CDR1 reads DFQATT; CDR2 reads SNEGSKA (reference sequence). CDR3 length equals 16 residues. The V end was cut by 5 bases, the J end by 5 bases, with 21 bases between. The CDR3 protein is CSAARRGSRGTGELFF. CDR3 coding DNA: TGCAGTGCTGCCCGGAGGGGGTCGAGGGGTACCGGGGAGCTGTTTTTT.